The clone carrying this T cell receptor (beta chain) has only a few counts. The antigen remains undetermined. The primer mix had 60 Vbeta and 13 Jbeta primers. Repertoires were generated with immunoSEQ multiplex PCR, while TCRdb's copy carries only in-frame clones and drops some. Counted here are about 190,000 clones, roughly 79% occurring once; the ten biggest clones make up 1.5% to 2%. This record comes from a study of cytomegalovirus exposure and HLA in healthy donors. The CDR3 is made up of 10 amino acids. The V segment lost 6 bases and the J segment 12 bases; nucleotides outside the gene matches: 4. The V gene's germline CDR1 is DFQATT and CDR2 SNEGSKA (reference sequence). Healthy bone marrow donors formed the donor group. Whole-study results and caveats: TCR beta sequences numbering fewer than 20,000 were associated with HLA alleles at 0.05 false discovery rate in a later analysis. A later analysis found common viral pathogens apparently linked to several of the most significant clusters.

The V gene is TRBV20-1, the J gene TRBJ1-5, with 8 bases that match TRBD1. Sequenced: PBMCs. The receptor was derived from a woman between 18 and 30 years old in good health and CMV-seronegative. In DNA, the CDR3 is TGCAGTGCCAACGACAGGGGCCAGCATTTT. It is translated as CSANDRGQHF.